The entry that follows covers one TCR beta chain sequence. Its antigen is undetermined. The sample comes from a study of cytomegalovirus exposure and HLA in healthy donors. Overall study findings and caveats: The later analysis indicated that the majority of CMV-associated TCR beta chains appeared HLA-restricted. Reportedly, TCR beta sequences accurately predicted HLA-A and HLA-B alleles in most subjects. A later analysis by the authors found several of the most significant clusters apparently linked to common viral pathogens.

The CDR3 has 13 amino acids. Germline V lookup: CDR1 SGHRS, CDR2 YFSETQ. V was pared by 3 bases and J by 3 bases, with 8 bases between. Vbeta (60) and Jbeta (13) primers were used in the PCR. Profiling relied on immunoSEQ multiplex PCR, and the TCRdb table lists in-frame clones only, not all of them. In the table there are 160,000 or so clones, about 80% of which are singletons. The origin of this receptor is a man aged 40-49 years in good health and CMV-seropositive. V gene TRBV5-1 combines with J gene TRBJ2-3, with D maybe TRBD1 (5 bases). Material for sequencing was PBMCs. CDR3 protein: CASSSRETDTQYF. The CDR3 DNA is TGCGCCAGCAGCTCCAGGGAAACAGATACGCAGTATTTT.